These T cell receptor beta chains were read from a single sample in a study of blood T cell repertoires in COVID-19. The table came from immunoSEQ multiplex PCR; TCRdb's copy has only in-frame clones and leaves some out. The table includes 350,000 to 400,000 clones, about 90% detected once. The specimen was PBMCs or T cells enriched from blood (not recorded which). The receptors were gathered from a man aged 35 to 55 in a cohort exposed to, infected with or recovered from COVID-19 (not recorded which). Both conserved end residues are part of each CDR3. Fields, in order: D gene, V gene, J gene, clone size, CDR3 protein, CDR3 DNA. D genes are given only for firm matches. Size values are once, few and many counts, or a class for expanded clones, and some rows have none.

TRBD2	TRBV19	TRBJ2-1	.	CASSKGLEYNEQFF	TGTGCCAGTAGTAAGGGACTAGAATACAATGAGCAGTTCTTC
TRBD1	TRBV5-1	TRBJ1-1	.	CATRTGEGSEAFF	TGCGCCACCCGGACAGGGGAAGGGTCTGAAGCTTTCTTT
TRBD1	TRBV3-1/TRBV3-2	TRBJ2-7	.	CASSPGTAYEQYF	TGTGCCAGCAGCCCGGGGACAGCCTACGAGCAGTACTTC
.	TRBV2	TRBJ1-4	.	CASSPGTRNEKLFF	TGTGCCAGCAGCCCCGGGACACGTAATGAAAAACTGTTTTTT
.	TRBV6-6	TRBJ2-2	.	CASSLGQGNTGELFF	TGTGCCAGCAGTTTAGGGCAGGGGAACACCGGGGAGCTGTTTTTT
TRBD1	TRBV10-3	TRBJ1-4	.	CAISESQGAGEKLFF	TGTGCCATCAGTGAGTCACAGGGGGCTGGTGAAAAACTGTTTTTT
TRBD1	TRBV4-2	TRBJ1-6	.	CASSQGDSAGLLHF	TGTGCCAGCAGCCAAGGGGACAGCGCGGGGCTCCTCCACTTT
TRBD1	TRBV28	TRBJ1-1	.	CASSLIDRGVNTEAFF	TGTGCCAGCAGTTTAATCGACAGGGGCGTTAACACTGAAGCTTTCTTT
TRBD2	TRBV7-3	TRBJ2-1	.	CASSLGLAGAYNEQFF	TGTGCCAGCAGCTTAGGACTAGCGGGAGCCTACAATGAGCAGTTCTTC
.	TRBV3-1/TRBV3-2	TRBJ1-1	.	CASSQFGENTEAFF	TGTGCCAGCAGCCAGTTCGGAGAGAACACTGAAGCTTTCTTT
.	TRBV10-2	TRBJ1-6	once	CASSPAVSSYNSPLHF	TGCGCCAGCAGCCCCGCGGTTAGCTCCTATAATTCACCCCTCCACTTT
.	TRBV4-1	TRBJ2-6	few	CASSQGLRAGANVLTF	TGCGCCAGCAGCCAAGGGCTCAGGGCTGGGGCCAACGTCCTGACTTTC
.	TRBV5-1	TRBJ1-1	.	CASSPGGNTEAFF	TGCGCCAGCAGCCCCGGGGGGAACACTGAAGCTTTCTTT
.	TRBV11-2	TRBJ1-1	.	CASSLDRTANTEAFF	TGTGCCAGCAGCTTAGATCGAACAGCGAACACTGAAGCTTTCTTT
TRBD1	TRBV6-1	TRBJ1-1	.	CACYSGTGNTEAFF	TGTGCCTGTTATTCCGGGACAGGGAACACTGAAGCTTTCTTT
.	TRBV11-2	TRBJ1-5	.	CASSLRGYQPQHF	TGTGCCAGCAGCTTACGGGGATATCAGCCCCAGCATTTT
TRBD1	TRBV27	TRBJ1-6	.	CASSTDRLRGNSPLHF	TGTGCCAGCAGTACGGACAGGTTGCGAGGGAATTCACCCCTCCACTTT
.	TRBV28	TRBJ1-3	.	CASSLFSRGGNTIYF	TGTGCCAGCAGTTTATTCTCCAGGGGTGGAAACACCATATATTTT
TRBD2	TRBV6-5	TRBJ2-1	.	CASRRMGGGLDEQFF	TGTGCCAGCCGACGGATGGGGGGAGGGTTGGACGAGCAGTTCTTC
.	TRBV28	TRBJ2-1	.	CASSGGTGRLYNEQFF	TGTGCCAGCAGTGGGGGGACGGGACGCTTATACAATGAGCAGTTCTTC
.	TRBV5-4	TRBJ2-7	.	CASSFAPGYEQYF	TGTGCCAGCAGCTTTGCACCAGGGTACGAGCAGTACTTC
.	TRBV6-1	TRBJ2-7	.	CASSEITRGNYEQYF	TGTGCCAGCAGTGAAATTACCAGGGGAAACTACGAGCAGTACTTC
.	TRBV5-5	TRBJ1-5	.	CASSLEGGNQPQHF	TGTGCCAGCAGCTTGGAAGGGGGCAATCAGCCCCAGCATTTT
TRBD1	TRBV5-1	TRBJ1-1	.	CASSAQGATNTEAFF	TGCGCCAGCAGCGCCCAGGGGGCTACGAACACTGAAGCTTTCTTT
TRBD1	TRBV10-1	TRBJ1-1	.	CASSRQGTEAFF	TGCGCCAGCAGTAGACAGGGCACTGAAGCTTTCTTT
.	TRBV7-2	TRBJ2-5	.	CASSFFSVAETQYF	TGTGCCAGCAGCTTCTTTAGCGTAGCGGAGACCCAGTACTTC
.	TRBV28	TRBJ1-6	.	CASSLPKSSYNSPLHF	TGTGCCAGCAGTTTACCCAAGAGCTCCTATAATTCACCCCTCCACTTT
TRBD1	TRBV6-5	TRBJ2-1	.	CASRGQVEQFF	TGTGCCAGCAGGGGACAGGTTGAGCAGTTCTTC
.	TRBV5-6	TRBJ1-5	.	CASSSGGRRQPQHF	TGTGCCAGCAGCTCGGGGGGCAGGCGGCAGCCCCAGCATTTT
TRBD1	TRBV19	TRBJ2-2	.	CASRGTGIFGELFF	TGTGCCAGTAGGGGGACAGGGATTTTCGGGGAGCTGTTTTTT
TRBD1	TRBV7-9	TRBJ1-1	.	CASSPQGVRETEAFF	TGTGCCAGCAGTCCTCAGGGGGTAAGGGAAACTGAAGCTTTCTTT
.	TRBV28	TRBJ2-3	few	CASSWGRPDTQYF	TGTGCCAGCAGTTGGGGCCGGCCAGATACGCAGTATTTT
.	TRBV5-6	TRBJ1-2	.	CASSLGTGIANYGYTF	TGTGCCAGCAGCTTGGGAACAGGTATAGCTAACTATGGCTACACCTTC
.	TRBV25-1	TRBJ2-7	.	CASVGQSYEQYF	TGTGCCAGCGTAGGACAGTCTTACGAGCAGTACTTC
.	TRBV19	TRBJ2-3	.	CASGLSTDTQYF	TGTGCCAGTGGGCTGAGCACAGATACGCAGTATTTT
.	TRBV24-1	TRBJ2-2	.	CATKGDTGELFF	TGTGCCACCAAGGGAGACACCGGGGAGCTGTTTTTT